The present TCR beta chain was sequenced within a study of blood T cell repertoires in COVID-19. The V gene lost 0 bases and the J gene lost 4 bases, with 11 bases spanning the gap. The CDR3 extends over 15 amino acids. Germline V gene lookup returns CDR1 SGHRS and CDR2 YFSETQ. Assay used: immunoSEQ multiplex PCR; TCRdb lists only in-frame clones, some missing. The repertoire consists of approximately 90,000 clones, with about 85% occurring once and the leading ten covering about 4.5%. This clonotype was sampled from a man aged 55 to 70 with acute or convalescent COVID-19. The chain carries TRBV5-1 and TRBJ1-5; tentatively, D is TRBD1 (5 bases). The sequenced sample consisted of peripheral blood. This chain's CDR3 is CASSLAGEGNQPQHF. In DNA, the CDR3 is TGCGCCAGCAGCTTGGCGGGGGAAGGGAATCAGCCCCAGCATTTT.